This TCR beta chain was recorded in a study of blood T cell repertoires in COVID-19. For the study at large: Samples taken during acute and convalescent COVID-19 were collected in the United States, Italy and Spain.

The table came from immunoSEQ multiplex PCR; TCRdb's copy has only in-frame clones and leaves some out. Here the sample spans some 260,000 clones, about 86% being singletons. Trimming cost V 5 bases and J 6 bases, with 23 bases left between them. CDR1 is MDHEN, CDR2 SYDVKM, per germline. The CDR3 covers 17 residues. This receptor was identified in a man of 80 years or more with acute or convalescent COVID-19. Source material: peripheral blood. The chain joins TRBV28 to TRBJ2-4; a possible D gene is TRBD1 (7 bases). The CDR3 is CASSPTMTGRMGNIQYF. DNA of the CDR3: TGTGCCAGCAGTCCGACTATGACAGGGAGGATGGGAAACATTCAGTACTTC.